A single TCR beta chain is shown here with its context. This clone was observed a single time. No cognate antigen has been identified for it. No base quality information exists; no much larger clone differs at one position. The data stem from a study of blood T cell repertoires in COVID-19 (dated by TCRdb to 2020 to 2021). Some background on the complete study: Samples from collaborators originated in the United States, Italy and Spain and spanned both the acute and convalescent phases of COVID-19. The prospective study material was composed of cDNA or gDNA derived from T cells, B-cell-depleted T cells, or PBMCs. Subjects who had been exposed to COVID-19, were actively infected with it, or had recovered from it provided the deeply sampled blood TCRbeta repertoires that made up the dataset. The repertoires were released in a freely available public database meant as a resource for research on the immune response to SARS-CoV-2. Samples came from the ongoing ImmuneRACE study (first 160 participants) plus 1,254 subjects from 6 global collaborators. Sample metadata almost always included a de-identified subject ID, COVID-19 status, age in years and sex. Where available, HLA class I and class II types were obtained from metadata supplied by the sample provider rather than from assay-based typing. Overall results and qualifications from the work: The amount of clinical and demographic metadata varied by source and participant and was provided uncurated.

Enrolling through a virtual design, the prospective study's participants ranged in age from roughly 18 to 89 years and lived across 20 to 30 United States geographic areas. In the prospective study, participants were assigned to cohorts based on the clinical history participants reported in a screening survey and a study questionnaire. Recovered participants in ImmuneRACE Cohort 3 were defined as having two consecutive negative NP/OP PCR tests, clearance from a healthcare professional, or resolution of symptoms. Each participant in the prospective study had whole blood, serum and a nasopharyngeal or oropharyngeal swab collected by mobile phlebotomists. Participants in the prospective study had the option to provide additional blood draws and questionnaires over a roughly two-month period. Blood samples from the prospective study were shipped frozen or at room temperature prior to DNA extraction.

From cysteine to phenylalanine, the CDR3 is 17 amino acids long. Kept here is only the CDR3 DNA, which spans 51 bases and is read in frame from base 1. The CDR1 and CDR2 encoded by the germline V gene are SGHTA and FQGNSA. V loses 3 bases at its end and J loses 6 bases; junction bases beyond the gene matches: 15. TCRbeta CDR3 regions were amplified from genomic DNA by means of the immunoSEQ Assay, a bias-controlled multiplex PCR. Per the source publication's procedure: The number of nucleated cells in each sample was estimated from the amplification of reference gene primers within the assay. To quantify the absolute abundance of each unique TCRbeta CDR3 rearrangement, sequence reads were collapsed and filtered. For each sample, productive Simpson clonality was calculated as the square root of Simpson's diversity index over productive rearrangements. The source is immuneACCESS, and TCRdb retained only in-frame sequences with V and J called. Part of the clones is not carried over; for the studies checked, unresolved V genes explain less than half of this, and the remainder is unexplained. V, J and clone size are those of that table, while D and trimming were read from the DNA. This sample lists over 250,000 clones; 89% were detected once. Together, the top ten hold less than 2% of the sample.

The sequenced sample consisted of PBMCs or T cells enriched from blood (not recorded which). The sequence links TRBV7-2 to TRBJ2-7; 9 junctional bases match TRBD2. The TCR was taken from a woman aged 60 to 75 who had recovered from COVID-19. The nucleotides are TGTGCCAGCAGCTTGCCTTCTAGCGGGAAGGAGGTGGGCGAGCAGTACTTC. This translates into CASSLPSSGKEVGEQYF.